These 16 T cell receptor beta chains were all obtained from the same sample, sequenced in a study of shared clonotypes between healthy human individuals. Only in-frame clones appear in the TCRdb table, and some are missing; sequencing was by immunoSEQ multiplex PCR. Here the sample spans about 590,000 clones, roughly 95% being singletons. The naive CD8 population came from CD45RO-negative cells selected for CCR7, without terminally differentiated effector memory CD45RA+ cells. Sequenced sample: naive CD8+ T cells sorted from blood. Every receptor here comes from a woman in her 30s in good health.

This chain connects TRBV5-5 to TRBJ2-7, with 8 bases fitting TRBD1. The CDR3 spans 15 residues. The V gene end was trimmed by 0 bases and the J gene end by 1 base; junction bases not matched to a gene: 3. Germline CDR1 SGHKS, CDR2 YYEKEE (reference sequence). The CDR3, as DNA: TGTGCCAGCAGCTTGGGGGACAGGCGTTCCTACGAGCAGTACTTC. Its translation is CASSLGDRRSYEQYF.

J is TRBJ1-2 and V is TRBV28, with TRBD1 as a possible D gene (5 bases). V was cut by 7 bases and J by 4 bases, with 16 bases left in between. Germline values: CDR1 MDHEN, CDR2 SYDVKM. The length of the CDR3 is 14 residues. CDR3 protein: CASTPGGGSYGYTF. The CDR3 nucleotides are TGTGCCAGCACCCCCGGGGGGGGGAGCTATGGCTACACCTTC.

DNA of the CDR3: TGTGCCAGCAGCCAAGATCTTGGACATCTCCAAGAGACCCAGTACTTC. This codes for CASSQDLGHLQETQYF. This sequence joins TRBV14 and TRBJ2-5; tentative D call: TRBD1 (5 bases). Trimming pared 0 bases from V and 1 base from J, leaving 12 bases between. Germline CDR1 and CDR2: SGHDN and FVKESK. The CDR3 covers 16 residues.

For the CDR3, the DNA is TGTGCCAGCAGCCGATCCGGATACGAGCAGTACTTC. It specifies CASSRSGYEQYF. The gene calls are TRBV7-9 and TRBJ2-7, with D unresolved. Germline-derived CDR1 and CDR2 are SEHNR and FQNEAQ (reference sequence). The CDR3 is 12 residues long. V was shortened by 5 bases and J by 4 bases, with 9 bases between the two germline ends.

The rearrangement joins TRBV6-4 to TRBJ2-1; 13 bases are shared with TRBD2. Germline CDR1 reads MRHNA; CDR2 reads SNTAGT. V lost 6 bases to trimming and J lost 5 bases; unmatched junction nucleotides: 4. The CDR3 is 15 amino acids. CDR3 in DNA: TGTGCCAGCAGAAGGACTAGCGGGAGTCACAATGAGCAGTTCTTC. Its translation: CASRRTSGSHNEQFF.

The chain joins TRBV5-6 to TRBJ1-1; a possible D gene is TRBD1 (6 bases). The V end lost 4 bases, the J end lost 1 base, and 11 bases lay between the germline ends. Germline lookup yields CDR1 SGHDT and CDR2 YYEEEE. This CDR3 spans 14 amino acids. The CDR3 loop is CASSRQGRNTEAFF. The CDR3 nucleotides are TGTGCCAGCAGCCGCCAGGGGAGGAACACTGAAGCTTTCTTT.

The J gene is TRBJ2-1, the V gene TRBV4-1; a weak D match, TRBD1 (5 bases). V lost 1 base, J lost 9 bases, and 28 bases lay in between. Germline CDR1 and CDR2: MGHRA and YSYEKL. The CDR3 covers 19 residues. CDR3 DNA sequence: TGCGCCAGCAGCCAAGTCCTCCCGGTAGGGGCAGTCATCTTGGGTGAGCAGTTCTTC. This encodes CASSQVLPVGAVILGEQFF.

This chain connects TRBV28 to TRBJ2-7; D is perhaps TRBD1 (5 bases). This CDR3 region has 14 residues. Looked up from germline, CDR1 is MDHEN and CDR2 is SYDVKM. V was shortened by 4 bases and J by 6 bases, with 16 bases between the two germline ends. This CDR3 is CASSSHLDSPEQYF. CDR3 in DNA: TGTGCCAGCAGTTCCCACCTTGACAGTCCCGAGCAGTACTTC.

This clone was counted once. The V call is TRBV25-1, the J call TRBJ2-7; 7 bases agree with TRBD1. J was trimmed by 5 bases and V by 5 bases; bases with no gene match: 6. This CDR3 contains 13 residues. Per the germline V gene, CDR1 is MGHDK and CDR2 is SYGVNS. The CDR3 bases are TGTGCCAGCAGTCTGACAGGGTTCGACGAGCAGTACTTC. As protein: CASSLTGFDEQYF.

The chain uses TRBV7-8 and TRBJ2-7; D remains unclear. Germline CDR1 SGHVS, CDR2 FQNEAQ. This CDR3 comprises 11 residues. Trimming removed 8 bases at V and 6 bases at J, with 11 bases between. The CDR3 sequence is CASGFEVEQYF. The CDR3 DNA reads TGTGCCAGCGGGTTTGAGGTCGAGCAGTACTTC.

This sequence joins TRBV13 and TRBJ1-1; tentative D call: TRBD1 (6 bases). Germline V lookup: CDR1 PRHDT, CDR2 FYEKMQ (reference sequence). V lost 1 base and J 6 bases, leaving 18 bases between the germline ends. This CDR3 is 16 amino acids long. The CDR3, as DNA: TGTGCCAGCAGCTTAGCCAACAGGGCGGGAAGCTCTGAAGCTTTCTTT. Encoded protein: CASSLANRAGSSEAFF.

CDR3 sequence: CASSLVLEILGTGGNTIYF. The DNA of the CDR3 is TGTGCCAGCAGCTTAGTTTTAGAGATTTTGGGGACAGGGGGAAACACCATATATTTT. This rearrangement joins TRBV7-2 to TRBJ1-3; 9 nucleotides agree with TRBD1. V lost 1 base, J lost 4 bases, and 14 bases stayed unmatched. Per germline, CDR1 SGHTA and CDR2 FQGNSA. This CDR3 region has 19 residues.

The J gene is TRBJ1-1, the V gene TRBV28; TRBD1 agrees at 7 bases. Germline V gives CDR1 MDHEN, CDR2 SYDVKM. The V segment lost 6 bases and the J segment 3 bases; nucleotides outside the gene matches: 16. This CDR3 spans 17 amino acids. The CDR3 protein is CASSTPGGTEDDTEAFF. The CDR3 DNA reads as TGTGCCAGCAGCACCCCCGGGGGGACAGAGGATGACACTGAAGCTTTCTTT.

The V gene is TRBV27, the J gene TRBJ1-1; weak D call: TRBD1 (6 bases). Trimming removed 6 bases at V and 5 bases at J, with 13 bases between. Germline values: CDR1 MNHEY, CDR2 SMNVEV (reference sequence). The CDR3 contains 13 residues. In nucleotides, the CDR3 is TGTGCCAGCAGCCAGGGCAGGGGTACTGAAGCTTTCTTT. Translated: CASSQGRGTEAFF.

The chain links TRBV7-9 to TRBJ2-3, with 7 bases matching TRBD2. CDR1 SEHNR and CDR2 FQNEAQ come from the germline V gene (reference sequence). CDR3 size: 15 residues. The trim removed 5 bases at V and 8 bases at J, leaving 13 bases unmatched. CDR3 in DNA: TGTGCCAGCAGCGGCACCCCGACGGAGCGGGGTACGCAGTATTTT. It codes for CASSGTPTERGTQYF.

The rearrangement links TRBV28 to TRBJ1-4; D might be TRBD1 (5 bases). The CDR3 runs 19 residues. Germline V lookup: CDR1 MDHEN, CDR2 SYDVKM. Trimming left V 5 bases short and J 6 bases short, with 28 bases between. The CDR3 protein is CASSERRVRALEVYEKLFF. Here the CDR3 DNA reads TGTGCCAGCAGTGAGCGGAGGGTCAGGGCATTGGAGGTGTATGAAAAACTGTTTTTT.